Shown below are 25 T cell receptor beta chains from a single sample sequenced in a study of blood T cells in healthy people across ages. Next came a second PCR, run for about 7 to 12 cycles, which used a sample-barcoded 5' primer along with a J-beta primer mix. One entry per CDR3 protein results from TCRdb running MiXCR on the 5' RACE reads. The sample includes about 1.4 million distinct CDR3 sequences, approximately 63% seen only once; the top ten take over 6.5%. The sample comprised blood. The receptors originated from a man younger than 35 in good health.

The genes are TRBV20-1 and TRBJ1-5; no clear D. Deletions cut 6 bases from V and 5 bases from J, with 11 bases between. The CDR3 has 12 residues. The germline V gene encodes CDR1 DFQATT and CDR2 SNEGSKA (reference sequence). The CDR3 nucleotides are TGCAGTGCCGCCGATGGGGATCAGCCCCAGCATTTT. Its protein is CSAADGDQPQHF.

The rearrangement links TRBV7-7 to TRBJ2-3; D is possibly TRBD1 or TRBD2 (5 bases each). Germline V gives CDR1 SSHAT, CDR2 FNYEAQ (reference sequence). This CDR3 spans 16 amino acids. The ends were cut back, 5 bases at V and 2 bases at J, with 17 bases in the middle. CDR3 DNA sequence: TGTGCCAGCAGCGCCGGGACGGGTTCACACACAGATACGCAGTATTTT. Encoded protein: CASSAGTGSHTDTQYF.

The chain has TRBV28 and TRBJ1-6; D ambiguous. With 2 bases removed from V and 9 bases from J, the gap between germline ends came to 11 bases. The germline gives CDR1 MDHEN, CDR2 SYDVKM. The CDR3 sequence is 14 residues long. The CDR3 sequence: CASSLGSEFSPLHF. As DNA, the CDR3 is TGTGCCAGCAGTTTAGGGAGTGAGTTTTCACCCCTCCACTTT. The complete variable domain, with remaining parts taken from reference TRBV28 and TRBJ1-6, reads DVKVTQSSRYLVKRTGEKVFLECVQDMDHENMFWYRQDPGLGLRLIYFSYDVKMKEKGDIPEGYSVSREKKERFSLILESASTNQTSMYLCASSLGSEFSPLHFGNGTRLTVT.

This clonotype was seen more than once but under ten times. The gene calls are TRBV10-3 and TRBJ1-1; maybe TRBD1 (6 bases). Trimming left V 10 bases short and J 3 bases short, with 15 bases between. The CDR3 contains 13 residues. Germline loops: CDR1 ENHRY, CDR2 SYGVKD. The CDR3 sequence: CATVRAGDTEAFF. The CDR3 nucleotides are TGTGCCACCGTTCGCGCAGGGGACACTGAAGCTTTCTTT.

This rearrangement joins TRBV4-1 to TRBJ2-3, with D maybe TRBD2 (7 bases). The CDR3 consists of 17 residues. Germline V gene lookup returns CDR1 MGHRA and CDR2 YSYEKL. The V and J ends lost 2 bases and 5 bases respectively, with 20 bases between them. This CDR3 is CASSQSEGGGFGDTQYF. CDR3 nucleotide sequence: TGCGCCAGCAGCCAATCCGAAGGGGGGGGGTTTGGAGATACGCAGTATTTT.

This clonotype has just a few counts. This rearrangement joins TRBV4-3 to TRBJ2-7, with TRBD2 as a possible D gene (7 bases). The CDR3 is made up of 15 amino acids. From germline, CDR1 is LGHNA and CDR2 YSLEER. The V gene lost 1 base and the J gene lost 0 bases, with 10 bases spanning the gap. The CDR3: CASSQAGGYSYEQYF. Written as DNA, the CDR3 is TGCGCCAGCAGCCAAGCGGGGGGCTACTCCTACGAGCAGTACTTC.

The chain is built from TRBV3-1 and TRBJ2-4; no clear D gene. TRBJ2-7 explains the end of the DNA better; the J call may be wrong. Germline V CDR1 and CDR2: LGHDT, YNNKEL (reference sequence). The length of the CDR3 is 15 residues. Written as DNA, the CDR3 is TGTGCCAGCAGCCCCCGTTCACATGCTGCCTACGAGCAGTACTTC. Translated, it gives CASSPRSHAAYEQYF.

The chain combines TRBV29-1 with TRBJ1-2, with 7 bases fitting TRBD1. The CDR3 covers 15 residues. Germline V gene lookup returns CDR1 SQVTM and CDR2 ANQGSEA. After removal of 1 base from V and 2 bases from J, the junction contained 7 bases not matched to a gene. Here the CDR3 reads CSVEGDRETNYGYTF. In nucleotides, the CDR3 is TGCAGCGTTGAAGGTGACAGGGAAACGAACTATGGCTACACCTTC.

This clonotype came up a few times. V and J are TRBV20-1 and TRBJ2-3; D not certain. V lost 2 bases to trimming and J lost 4 bases, with 13 bases between them. Per the germline V gene, CDR1 is DFQATT and CDR2 is SNEGSKA (reference sequence). The CDR3 sequence is 14 residues long. The CDR3 protein is CSARRVSSSDTQYF. The CDR3, as DNA: TGCAGTGCTAGAAGAGTATCCTCTTCAGATACGCAGTATTTT.

This clonotype was recorded many times. This rearrangement joins TRBV27 to TRBJ2-6; D remains ambiguous. Germline lookup yields CDR1 MNHEY and CDR2 SMNVEV (reference sequence). This CDR3 region has 12 residues. V lost 5 bases and J 2 bases, leaving 1 base between the germline ends. CDR3 bases: TGTGCCAGCAGTCCTGGGGCCAACGTCCTGACTTTC. Translated: CASSPGANVLTF.

The rearrangement uses TRBV6-5 and TRBJ1-4; D is possibly TRBD1 (6 bases). Trimming stripped 0 bases from V and 8 bases from J, with 19 bases between. This CDR3 is built from 17 residues. Germline loops: CDR1 MNHEY, CDR2 SVGAGI. In DNA, the CDR3 is TGTGCCAGCAGTTACTCAAATTACAGGGAAAGAGGCGAAAAACTGTTTTTT. Its translation is CASSYSNYRERGEKLFF.

The chain joins TRBV11-2 to TRBJ2-7, with 11 bases aligning to TRBD2. Germline V gene sequence: CDR1 SGHAT, CDR2 FQNNGV. The CDR3 has 16 residues. V dropped 4 bases and J dropped 2; count of bases not matched to a gene: 7. Written as DNA, the CDR3 is TGTGCCAGCAGCTCGAGACTAGCGGGAAGAACCTACGAGCAGTACTTC. It is translated as CASSSRLAGRTYEQYF.

This chain uses TRBV14 with TRBJ2-1; the match to TRBD1 covers 10 bases. From germline, CDR1 is SGHDN and CDR2 FVKESK. After removal of 4 bases from V and 6 bases from J, the junction contained 18 bases not matched to a gene. The CDR3 totals 19 residues. This chain's CDR3 is CASSRPRDRGLTDVNEQFF. The CDR3 bases are TGTGCCAGCAGCCGTCCCAGGGACAGGGGCCTGACCGACGTCAATGAGCAGTTCTTC.

This chain uses TRBV20-1 with TRBJ1-1; D is unresolved. This CDR3 comprises 11 residues. V was shortened by 4 bases and J by 5 bases, with 8 bases between the two germline ends. Germline V gene sequence: CDR1 DFQATT, CDR2 SNEGSKA (reference sequence). DNA for the CDR3: TGCAGTGCTAATATTGTAACTGAAGCTTTCTTT. It encodes CSANIVTEAFF.

V usage is TRBV4-1 and J usage is TRBJ2-4, with D unresolved. Germline CDR1 and CDR2: MGHRA and YSYEKL. This CDR3 is built from 11 residues. Trimming took 6 bases from V and 7 from J, leaving 7 bases between them. The CDR3 spells CASRIGNIQYF. In DNA, the CDR3 is TGCGCCAGCAGAATCGGTAACATTCAGTACTTC.

The rearrangement links TRBV11-2 to TRBJ1-2; possibly TRBD1 for D (6 bases). V was trimmed by 1 base and J by 7 bases, leaving 13 bases between them. Germline loops: CDR1 SGHAT, CDR2 FQNNGV. The CDR3 has 14 amino acids. Here the CDR3 reads CASSLVPGEGGYTF. As DNA, the CDR3 is TGTGCCAGCAGCTTAGTTCCAGGGGAAGGTGGCTACACCTTC. The full variable domain, with the rest looked up from reference TRBV11-2 and TRBJ1-2, is EAGVAQSPRYKIIEKRQSVAFWCNPISGHATLYWYQQILGQGPKLLIQFQNNGVVDDSQLPKDRFSAERLKGVDSTLKIQPAKLEDSAVYLCASSLVPGEGGYTFGSGTRLTVV.

This clonotype was detected a few times. The V and J genes are TRBV7-2 and TRBJ1-2; D gene unclear. CDR3 length equals 15 residues. Trimming cost V 3 bases and J 2 bases, with 13 bases left between them. The germline V gene has CDR1 SGHTA and CDR2 FQGNSA. CDR3 DNA: TGTGCCAGCAGCTTCAGCGGCCCGTCCAACTATGGCTACACCTTC. It yields the protein CASSFSGPSNYGYTF.

The chain recombines TRBV4-2 with TRBJ2-5; D unresolved. Germline CDR1 LGHNA, CDR2 YNFKEQ. Trimming left V 4 bases short and J 4 bases short, with 10 bases between. The CDR3 contains 13 residues. CDR3 DNA sequence: TGTGCCAGCAGCCGCCCGAGAGGAGAGACCCAGTACTTC. This encodes CASSRPRGETQYF.

The V call is TRBV7-9, the J call TRBJ2-7, with D possibly called TRBD1 or TRBD2 (5 bases each). The J call may be wrong; the DNA end is better matched by TRBJ2-4. This CDR3 region has 13 residues. The germline V gene encodes CDR1 SEHNR and CDR2 FQNEAQ (reference sequence). CDR3 DNA sequence: TGTGCCAGCAGCTCAGAGCTGGGGGACATTCAGTACTTC. Encoded protein: CASSSELGDIQYF.

This clonotype was seen only a few times. The chain recombines TRBV4-3 with TRBJ2-7; TRBD1 is a possible D gene (6 bases). Looked up from germline, CDR1 is LGHNA and CDR2 is YSLEER. This CDR3 comprises 15 residues. V was trimmed by 5 bases and J by 1 base, leaving 15 bases between them. The CDR3 region is CASSVQTGSSYEQYF. DNA for the CDR3: TGCGCCAGCAGCGTCCAGACAGGTTCTTCCTACGAGCAGTACTTC.

The chain recombines TRBV20-1 with TRBJ2-7, with D tentatively TRBD2 (5 bases). V was trimmed by 3 bases and J by 6 bases, leaving 18 bases between them. The CDR3 extends over 14 amino acids. The germline V gene has CDR1 DFQATT and CDR2 SNEGSKA (reference sequence). CDR3 amino acids: CSASSSRGWSEQYF. In DNA, the CDR3 is TGCAGTGCTAGTTCTAGTCGAGGGTGGAGCGAGCAGTACTTC.

This clonotype showed up just once. The chain carries TRBV28 and TRBJ2-7; no definite D call. Germline V gene lookup returns CDR1 MDHEN and CDR2 SYDVKM. With 2 bases removed from V and 2 bases from J, the gap between germline ends came to 10 bases. This CDR3 is 14 amino acids long. The CDR3: CASSLQRAAYEQYF. Written as DNA, the CDR3 is TGTGCCAGCAGTTTACAGCGTGCGGCCTACGAGCAGTACTTC.

This clonotype was counted between two and nine times. V usage is TRBV7-9 and J usage is TRBJ1-4, with TRBD1 as a possible D gene (5 bases). The CDR3 sequence is 14 residues long. Between the trimmed V and J ends, which lost 3 bases and 6 bases, there was a span of 11 bases. The germline CDR1 and CDR2 sequences are SEHNR and FQNEAQ (reference sequence). The CDR3: CASSLTERDEKLFF. The CDR3 nucleotides read TGTGCCAGCAGCTTGACAGAGAGGGATGAAAAACTGTTTTTT.

This CDR3 reads CASSSPTGRYGYTF. The CDR3 DNA reads as TGTGCCAGCAGTTCCCCGACAGGACGCTATGGCTACACCTTC. The chain employs TRBV27 and TRBJ1-2; TRBD1 might be the D (6 bases). There are 14 residues in the CDR3. Trimming removed 4 bases from V and 4 bases from J, with 13 bases in between. CDR1 and CDR2 from the germline V gene are MNHEY and SMNVEV (reference sequence).

The rearrangement links TRBV7-2 to TRBJ2-1; weak D call: TRBD1 (5 bases). V lost 4 bases and J lost 3, with 19 bases in between. The V gene's germline CDR1 is SGHTA and CDR2 FQGNSA. CDR3 length: 17 amino acids. The CDR3, as DNA: TGTGCCAGCAGCTCCCAGTTTCCTGCGACAGACTACAATGAGCAGTTCTTC. It translates to CASSSQFPATDYNEQFF.